The sample holds a few counts of the clone carrying this T cell receptor beta chain. Its antigen is still unknown. The germline gives CDR1 SGHTA, CDR2 FQGNSA. The CDR3 is made up of 16 amino acids. V lost 5 bases, J lost 4 bases, and 18 bases lay in between. One entry per CDR3 protein, called by TCRdb with MiXCR from the reads. Among some 900,000 distinct CDR3 sequences listed, 32% were seen once. The data were taken from a study of T cell repertoires in cytomegalovirus infection. Overall study: It can be stated that public TCR beta signatures indicated CMV infection as well as a matching HLA type. Overall study findings and caveats: Ex vivo, HLA-C-restricted CMV-specific TCR beta clonotypes prevailed over the rest of the response.

V is TRBV7-2 and J is TRBJ2-1, with D possibly matching TRBD2 (6 bases). The receptor comes from a human donor in good health (CMV status not recorded). Some clones in this sample may be carry-over from other donors' samples. Material: cultured CD8+ T cells from PBMCs, obtained from culture after CMV antigen stimulation. CDR3 in DNA: TGTGCCAGCAGCCAGTGGGCTCGGGAGCCATACAATGAGCAGTTCTTC. Its protein product is CASSQWAREPYNEQFF.